This TCR beta chain was sequenced in a study of cytotoxic CD8 clonotypes in ibrutinib-treated CLL. Study-wide points: For progressing versus sustained-remission patients, sampling times were not the same.

Comments on this clone: Its cognate antigen is unknown.

Profiling relied on immunoSEQ multiplex PCR, and the TCRdb table lists in-frame clones only, not all of them. The sample has roughly 170,000 clones, about 80% seen once; the top ten hold 3.5% to 5.5%. The CDR3 is 13 amino acids. The germline gives CDR1 MDHEN, CDR2 SYDVKM. V shed 5 bases and J shed 4 bases, with 11 bases lying between them. The gene calls are TRBV28 and TRBJ1-2, with D possibly matching TRBD1 (6 bases). The TCR originated in a human donor with chronic lymphocytic leukemia. The source was PBMCs, collected after 24 months of ibrutinib treatment. The CDR3 DNA sequence: TGTGCCAGCAGTCTACAGACAGGCTATGGCTACACCTTC. Its translation: CASSLQTGYGYTF.